This T cell receptor (beta chain) was identified during a study of blood T cell repertoires in COVID-19. Study-level information: PBMCs, B-cell-depleted T cells, or T cells provided the cDNA or gDNA that made up the material.

The CDR3 is 14 amino acids. With V trimmed by 5 bases and J by 5 bases, 5 bases remained unmatched. CDR1 and CDR2 (germline): SGHAT, FQNNGV. In the original workflow: Quantification of nucleated cells was approximated via reference gene primer amplification. Sequencing was performed with immunoSEQ multiplex PCR; in TCRdb, only in-frame clones are kept and a portion is missing. The V and J calls and clone size are taken from that table; D and trimming were inferred from the DNA. The sample lists over 55,000 clones, more than 85% seen once, with about 2.2% in the top ten. This clone was seen once. The sequence was collected from a man aged 55 to 70 with acute or convalescent COVID-19. The V and J genes are TRBV11-2 and TRBJ1-5; 8 nucleotides match TRBD1. The sample was peripheral blood. The CDR3 spells CASSNDRGYQPQHF. The CDR3 nucleotides are TGTGCCAGCAGCAACGACAGGGGATATCAGCCCCAGCATTTT.